Given below is one TCR beta chain in context. CDR1 and CDR2 (germline): DFQATT, SNEGSKA (reference sequence). With V trimmed by 6 bases and J by 4 bases, 17 bases remained unmatched. The CDR3 contains 17 residues. It was with a sample-barcoded 5' primer and a J-beta primer mix that a second PCR of roughly 7 to 12 cycles was run. Each CDR3 protein is one row after TCRdb ran MiXCR on the 5' RACE reads. This table holds about 640,000 distinct CDR3 sequences, approximately 59% found once. The record originates from a study of blood T cells in healthy people across ages. This rearrangement joins TRBV20-1 to TRBJ2-1; TRBD2 aligns across 8 bases. Sequenced sample: blood. This TCR derives from a man aged 60-69 years in good health. The CDR3 coding sequence is TGCAGTGCCAGACGTATCGATGCGGGCGGGGGGTACAATGAGCAGTTCTTC. It is translated as CSARRIDAGGGYNEQFF.